This T cell receptor beta chain is from a study of T cell responses to AZD1222 COVID-19 vaccine. Whole-study results and caveats: White British ancestry dominated among donors, who included more females, and clonal diversity was possibly underestimated.

Method: immunoSEQ multiplex PCR; TCRdb's copy keeps in-frame clones and lacks some. The sample lists about 110,000 clones; about 90% were seen once. A note on this clone: Its antigen remains unknown.

CDR1 and CDR2 (germline): MNHEY, SMNVEV (reference sequence). Trimming left V 3 bases short and J 0 bases short, with 12 bases between. There are 16 residues in the CDR3. This receptor was taken from an adult in good health. Specimen: peripheral blood, collected on day 0 of AZD1222 vaccination. This chain joins TRBV27 and TRBJ2-1, with D perhaps matching TRBD1 or TRBD2 (5 bases each). In DNA form, the CDR3 reads TGTGCCAGCAGTTTCGAGGGGACGGGCTCCTACAATGAGCAGTTCTTC. Residues: CASSFEGTGSYNEQFF.